The TCR beta chain under discussion was sequenced for a study of T cell responses to AZD1222 COVID-19 vaccine. CDR3 length: 13 amino acids. The ends were cut back, 5 bases at V and 4 bases at J, with 11 bases in the middle. Germline CDR1 is KGHSH and CDR2 is LQKENI. Note on this clone: Its antigen is not identified.

Some clones are missing from TCRdb's copy, which holds only in-frame ones; the method was immunoSEQ multiplex PCR. The sample includes about 99,000 clones, about 85% of them seen just once. Study-wide results and limits: Reports say nearly half of spike-specific TCRs go after unmutated variant regions. When two AZD1222 doses had been given, Spike-specific TCR breadth and depth rose. The number of AZD1222 recipients seropositive at baseline was only 6 or 7.

The TCR sequence derives from an adult in good health. Sequenced here: peripheral blood, sampled on day 0 of AZD1222 vaccination. The chain has TRBV18 and TRBJ1-2; maybe TRBD1 (5 bases). CDR3 bases: TGTGCCAGCTCAATCCGGGACGGCTATGGCTACACCTTC. It specifies CASSIRDGYGYTF.